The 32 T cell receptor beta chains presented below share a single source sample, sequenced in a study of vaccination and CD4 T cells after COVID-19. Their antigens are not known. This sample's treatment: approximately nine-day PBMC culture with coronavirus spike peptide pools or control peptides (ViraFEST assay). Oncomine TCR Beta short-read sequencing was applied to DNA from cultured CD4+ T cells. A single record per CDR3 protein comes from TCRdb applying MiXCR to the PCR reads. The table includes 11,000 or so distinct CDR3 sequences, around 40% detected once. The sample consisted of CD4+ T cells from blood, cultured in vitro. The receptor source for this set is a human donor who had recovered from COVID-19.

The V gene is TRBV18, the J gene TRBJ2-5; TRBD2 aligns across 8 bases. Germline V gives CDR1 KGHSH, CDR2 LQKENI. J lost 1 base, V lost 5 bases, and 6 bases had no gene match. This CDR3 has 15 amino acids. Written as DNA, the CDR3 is TGTGCCAGCTCATCTAAGCGGGGGACCCAAGAGACCCAGTACTTC. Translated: CASSSKRGTQETQYF.

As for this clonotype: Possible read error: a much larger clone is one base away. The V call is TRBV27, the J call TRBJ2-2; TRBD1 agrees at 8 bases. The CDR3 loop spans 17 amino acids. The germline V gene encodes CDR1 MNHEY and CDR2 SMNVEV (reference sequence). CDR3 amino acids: CASSLFGQGLNTGELLF. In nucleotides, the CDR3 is TGTGCCAGCAGTTTATTCGGACAGGGTTTAAACACCGGGGAGCTGCTTTTT.

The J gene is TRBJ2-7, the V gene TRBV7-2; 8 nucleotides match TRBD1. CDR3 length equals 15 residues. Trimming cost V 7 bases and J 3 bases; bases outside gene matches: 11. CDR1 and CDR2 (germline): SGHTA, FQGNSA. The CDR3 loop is CASTPGTGGFYEQYF. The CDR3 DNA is TGTGCCAGCACCCCGGGGACAGGAGGATTCTACGAGCAGTACTTC.

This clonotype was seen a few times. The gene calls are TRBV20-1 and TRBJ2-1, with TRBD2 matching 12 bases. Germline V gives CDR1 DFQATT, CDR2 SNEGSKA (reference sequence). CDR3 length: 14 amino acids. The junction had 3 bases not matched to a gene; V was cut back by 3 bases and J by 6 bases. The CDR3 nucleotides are TGCAGTGCTAGGGGACTAGCGGGTTCCAATGAGCAGTTCTTC. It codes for CSARGLAGSNEQFF.

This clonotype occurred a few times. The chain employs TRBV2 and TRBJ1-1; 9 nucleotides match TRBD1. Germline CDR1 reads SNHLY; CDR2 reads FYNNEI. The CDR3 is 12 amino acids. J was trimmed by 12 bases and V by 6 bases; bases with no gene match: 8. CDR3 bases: TGTGCCAGCAGGGGAGACAGGGGGGTCTCTTTCTTT. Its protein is CASRGDRGVSFF.

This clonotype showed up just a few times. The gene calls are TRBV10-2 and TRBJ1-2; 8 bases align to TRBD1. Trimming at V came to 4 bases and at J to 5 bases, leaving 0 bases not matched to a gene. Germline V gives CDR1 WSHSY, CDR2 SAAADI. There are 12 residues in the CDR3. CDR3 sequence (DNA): TGCGCCAGCAGTGGACAGGGGTATGGCTACACCTTC. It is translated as CASSGQGYGYTF.

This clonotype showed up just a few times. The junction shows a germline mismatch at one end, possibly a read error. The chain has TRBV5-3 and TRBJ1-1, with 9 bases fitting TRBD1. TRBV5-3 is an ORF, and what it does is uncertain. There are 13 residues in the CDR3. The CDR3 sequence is CASSLTGGTEAFF. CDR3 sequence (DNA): TGTGCCAGCAGCTTGACAGGGGGAACTGAAGCTTTCTTT.

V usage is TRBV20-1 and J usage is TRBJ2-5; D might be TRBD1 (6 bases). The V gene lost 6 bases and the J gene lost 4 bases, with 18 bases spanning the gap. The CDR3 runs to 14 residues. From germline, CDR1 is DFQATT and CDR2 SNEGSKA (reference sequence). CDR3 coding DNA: TGCAGTGCCCTAAGGGGGAGAATCCCAGAGACCCAGTACTTC. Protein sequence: CSALRGRIPETQYF.

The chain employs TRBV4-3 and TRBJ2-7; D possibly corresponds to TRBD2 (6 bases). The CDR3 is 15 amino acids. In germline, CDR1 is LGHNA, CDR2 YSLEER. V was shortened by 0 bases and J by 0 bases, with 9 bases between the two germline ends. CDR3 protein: CASSQDLEGSYEQYF. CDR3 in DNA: TGCGCCAGCAGCCAAGATTTGGAGGGCTCCTACGAGCAGTACTTC.

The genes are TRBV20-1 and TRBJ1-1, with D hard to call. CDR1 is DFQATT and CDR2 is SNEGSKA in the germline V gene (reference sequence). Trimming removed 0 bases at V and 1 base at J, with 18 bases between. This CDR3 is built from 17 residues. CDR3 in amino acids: CSARDRITPVGNTEAFF. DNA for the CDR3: TGCAGTGCTAGAGATCGTATTACACCTGTGGGGAACACTGAAGCTTTCTTT.

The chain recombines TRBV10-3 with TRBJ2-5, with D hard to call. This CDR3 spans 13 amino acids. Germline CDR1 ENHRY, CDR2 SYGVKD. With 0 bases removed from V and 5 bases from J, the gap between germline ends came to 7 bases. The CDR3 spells CAISESTAETQYF. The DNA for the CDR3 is TGTGCCATCAGTGAGTCTACAGCGGAGACCCAGTACTTC.

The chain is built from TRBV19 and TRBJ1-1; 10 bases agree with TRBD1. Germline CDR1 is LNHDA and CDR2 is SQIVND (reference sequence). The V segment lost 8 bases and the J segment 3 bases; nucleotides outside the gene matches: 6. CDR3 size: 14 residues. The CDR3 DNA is TGTGCCAGTTTAAAGACAGGGGGCGACACTGAAGCTTTCTTT. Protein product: CASLKTGGDTEAFF.

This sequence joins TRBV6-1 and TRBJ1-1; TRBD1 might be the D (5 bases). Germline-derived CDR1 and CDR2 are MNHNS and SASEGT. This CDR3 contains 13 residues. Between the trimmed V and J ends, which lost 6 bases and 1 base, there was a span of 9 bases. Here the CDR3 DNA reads TGTGCCAGCAGAGGTACAGGGAACACTGAAGCTTTCTTT. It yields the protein CASRGTGNTEAFF.

For the CDR3, the DNA is TGTGCCAGCAGCTTTAGACCTACTTGGGAGCTGTTTTTT. Protein product: CASSFRPTWELFF. The chain recombines TRBV7-3 with TRBJ2-2; no reliable D call. The V and J ends lost 3 bases and 9 bases respectively, with 11 bases between them. Germline assignment: CDR1 SGHTA and CDR2 FQGTGA. The CDR3 sequence is 13 residues long.

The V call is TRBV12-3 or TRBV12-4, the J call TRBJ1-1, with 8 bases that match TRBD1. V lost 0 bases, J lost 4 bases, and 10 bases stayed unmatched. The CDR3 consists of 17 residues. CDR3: CASSLAFGAGGLTEAFF. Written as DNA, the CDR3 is TGTGCCAGCAGTTTAGCGTTTGGGGCAGGGGGCCTCACTGAAGCTTTCTTT.

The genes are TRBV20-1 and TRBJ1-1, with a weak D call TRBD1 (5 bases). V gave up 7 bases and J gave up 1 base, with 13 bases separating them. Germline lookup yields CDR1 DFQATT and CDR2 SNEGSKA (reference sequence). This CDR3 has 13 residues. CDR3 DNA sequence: TGCAGTGTTTCAGGGAGAACGAACACTGAAGCTTTCTTT. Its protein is CSVSGRTNTEAFF.

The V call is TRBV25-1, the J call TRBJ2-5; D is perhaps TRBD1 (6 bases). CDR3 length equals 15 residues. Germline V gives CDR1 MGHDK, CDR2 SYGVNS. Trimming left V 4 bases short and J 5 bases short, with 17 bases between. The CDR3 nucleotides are TGTGCCAGCAGTGCCCCGGGACAATTTTTGGAGACCCAGTACTTC. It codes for CASSAPGQFLETQYF. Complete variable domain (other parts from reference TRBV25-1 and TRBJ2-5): EADIYQTPRYLVIGTGKKITLECSQTMGHDKMYWYQQDPGMELHLIHYSYGVNSTEKGDLSSESTVSRIRTEHFPLTLESARPSHTSQYLCASSAPGQFLETQYFGPGTRLLVL.

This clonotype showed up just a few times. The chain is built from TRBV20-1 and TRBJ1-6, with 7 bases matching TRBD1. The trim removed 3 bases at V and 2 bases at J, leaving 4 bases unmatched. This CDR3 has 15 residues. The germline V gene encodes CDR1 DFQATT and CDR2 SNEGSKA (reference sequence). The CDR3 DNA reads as TGCAGTGCTAGGGGCGGGACAGCCTATAATTCACCCCTCCACTTT. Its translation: CSARGGTAYNSPLHF.

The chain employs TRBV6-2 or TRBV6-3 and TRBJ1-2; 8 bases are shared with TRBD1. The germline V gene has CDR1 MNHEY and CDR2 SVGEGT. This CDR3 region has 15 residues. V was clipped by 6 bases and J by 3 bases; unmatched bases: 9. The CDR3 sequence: CASRGQGATYYGYTF. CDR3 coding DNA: TGTGCCAGCAGAGGTCAGGGGGCTACATACTATGGCTACACCTTC.

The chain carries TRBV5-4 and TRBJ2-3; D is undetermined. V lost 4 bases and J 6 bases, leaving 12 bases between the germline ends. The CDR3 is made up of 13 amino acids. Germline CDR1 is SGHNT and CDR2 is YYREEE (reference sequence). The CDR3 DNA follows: TGTGCCAGCAGCCTCCGTTCACTTGATACGCAGTATTTT. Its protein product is CASSLRSLDTQYF. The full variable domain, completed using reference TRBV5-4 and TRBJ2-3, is ETGVTQSPTHLIKTRGQQVTLRCSSQSGHNTVSWYQQALGQGPQFIFQYYREEENGRGNFPPRFSGLQFPNYSSELNVNALELDDSALYLCASSLRSLDTQYFGPGTRLTVL.

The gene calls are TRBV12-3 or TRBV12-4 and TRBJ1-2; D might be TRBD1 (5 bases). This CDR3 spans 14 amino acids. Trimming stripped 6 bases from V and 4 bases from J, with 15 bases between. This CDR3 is CASSPPGPIYGYTF. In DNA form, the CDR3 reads TGTGCCAGCAGCCCTCCGGGACCGATCTATGGCTACACCTTC.

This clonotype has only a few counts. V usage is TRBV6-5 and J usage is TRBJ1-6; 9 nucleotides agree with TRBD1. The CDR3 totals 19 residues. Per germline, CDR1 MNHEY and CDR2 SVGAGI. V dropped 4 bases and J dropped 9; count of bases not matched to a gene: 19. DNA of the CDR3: TGTGCCAGCAGTTGGAACCGGGGACAGGGTTTAGTAGTCGCTTCACCCCTCCACTTT. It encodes CASSWNRGQGLVVASPLHF.

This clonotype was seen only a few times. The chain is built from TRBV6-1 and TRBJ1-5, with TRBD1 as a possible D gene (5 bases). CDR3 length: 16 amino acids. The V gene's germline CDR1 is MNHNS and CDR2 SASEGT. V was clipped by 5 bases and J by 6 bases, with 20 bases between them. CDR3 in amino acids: CASSRNGASAGQPQHF. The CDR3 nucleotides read TGTGCCAGCAGTCGGAACGGGGCCTCGGCGGGTCAGCCCCAGCATTTT.

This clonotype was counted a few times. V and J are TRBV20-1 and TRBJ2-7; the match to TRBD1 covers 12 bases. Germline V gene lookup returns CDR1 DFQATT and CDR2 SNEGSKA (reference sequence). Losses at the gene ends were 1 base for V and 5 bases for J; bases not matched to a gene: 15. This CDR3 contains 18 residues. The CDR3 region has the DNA TGCAGTGCTAGAGCCCTCCAAGTGGGACAGGGGGCCAGAAACGAGCAGTACTTC. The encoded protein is CSARALQVGQGARNEQYF.

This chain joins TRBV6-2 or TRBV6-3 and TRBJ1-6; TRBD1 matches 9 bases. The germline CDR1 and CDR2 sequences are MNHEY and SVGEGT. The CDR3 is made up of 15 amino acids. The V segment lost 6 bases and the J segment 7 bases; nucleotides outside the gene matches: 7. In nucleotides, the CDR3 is TGTGCCAGCAGAGGCTCGGGACAGGGAAATTCACCCCTCCACTTT. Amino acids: CASRGSGQGNSPLHF.

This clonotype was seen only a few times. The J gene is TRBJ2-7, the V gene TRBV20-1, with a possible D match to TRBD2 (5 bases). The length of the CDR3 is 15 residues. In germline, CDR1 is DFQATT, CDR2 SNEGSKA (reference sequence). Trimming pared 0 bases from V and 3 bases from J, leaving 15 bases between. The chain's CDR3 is CSARDYLAAGYEQYF. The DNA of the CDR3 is TGCAGTGCTAGAGATTATCTAGCTGCCGGCTACGAGCAGTACTTC.

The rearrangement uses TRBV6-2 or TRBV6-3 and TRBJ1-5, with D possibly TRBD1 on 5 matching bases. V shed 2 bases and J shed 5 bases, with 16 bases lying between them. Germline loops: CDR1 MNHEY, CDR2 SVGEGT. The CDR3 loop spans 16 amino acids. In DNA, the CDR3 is TGTGCCAGCAGTTACCTGGGGGGAGGGGCATATCAGCCCCAGCATTTT. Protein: CASSYLGGGAYQPQHF.

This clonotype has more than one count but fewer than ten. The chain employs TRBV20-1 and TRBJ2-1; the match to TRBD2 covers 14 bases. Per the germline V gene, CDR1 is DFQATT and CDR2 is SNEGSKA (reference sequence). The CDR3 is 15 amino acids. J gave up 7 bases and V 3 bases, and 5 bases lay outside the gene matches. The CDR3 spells CSARGTSGSLNEQFF. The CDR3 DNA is TGCAGTGCTAGGGGGACTAGCGGGAGCTTAAATGAGCAGTTCTTC.

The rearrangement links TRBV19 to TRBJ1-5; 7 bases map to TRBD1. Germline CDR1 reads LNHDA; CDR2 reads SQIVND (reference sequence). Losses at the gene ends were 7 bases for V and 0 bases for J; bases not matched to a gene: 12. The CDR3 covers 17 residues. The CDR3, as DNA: TGTGCCAGTACCAACATGGACAGGCGATATAGCAATCAGCCCCAGCATTTT. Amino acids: CASTNMDRRYSNQPQHF.

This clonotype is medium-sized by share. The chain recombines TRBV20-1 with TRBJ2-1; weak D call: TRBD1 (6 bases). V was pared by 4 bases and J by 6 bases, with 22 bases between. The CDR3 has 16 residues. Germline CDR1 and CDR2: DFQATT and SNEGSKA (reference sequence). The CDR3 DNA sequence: TGCAGTGCTATCGGAAATCGTCAGGGGTTATCCAATGAGCAGTTCTTC. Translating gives CSAIGNRQGLSNEQFF.

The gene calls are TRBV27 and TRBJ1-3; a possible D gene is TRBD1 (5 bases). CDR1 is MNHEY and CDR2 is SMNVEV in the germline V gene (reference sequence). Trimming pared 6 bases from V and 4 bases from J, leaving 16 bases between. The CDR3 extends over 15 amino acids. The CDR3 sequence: CASRLRGDSGNTIYF. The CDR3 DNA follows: TGTGCCAGCAGACTACGGGGGGACTCGGGAAACACCATATATTTT.

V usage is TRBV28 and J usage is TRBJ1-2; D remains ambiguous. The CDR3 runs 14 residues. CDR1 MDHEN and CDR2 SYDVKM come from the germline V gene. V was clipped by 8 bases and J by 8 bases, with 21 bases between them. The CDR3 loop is CASGILTLRGGYTF. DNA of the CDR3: TGTGCCAGCGGCATATTGACCTTACGAGGGGGCTACACCTTC.